The 22 T cell receptor beta chains below all came from one sample that was sequenced in a study of blood T cell repertoires in COVID-19. TCRdb's copy holds only in-frame clones and misses some; the assay was immunoSEQ multiplex PCR. Among some 150,000 clones listed, more than 60% were seen once. Sequencing input: peripheral blood. The source of these receptors is a woman in her 50s with active or convalescent COVID-19.

The rearrangement uses TRBV9 and TRBJ2-3; D uncertain. CDR1 is SGDLS and CDR2 is YYNGEE in the germline V gene. The CDR3 is made up of 14 amino acids. Trimming pared 0 bases from V and 3 bases from J, leaving 8 bases between. The CDR3 coding sequence is TGTGCCAGCAGCGTAGATTTCCAAACAGATACGCAGTATTTT. This sequence encodes CASSVDFQTDTQYF.

The rearrangement joins TRBV11-2 to TRBJ1-1, with D tentatively TRBD1 (5 bases). This CDR3 has 13 amino acids. Germline V gene sequence: CDR1 SGHAT, CDR2 FQNNGV. Trimming pared 5 bases from V and 1 base from J, leaving 8 bases between. The CDR3 DNA sequence: TGTGCCAGCAGCCAAGGGGCGAACACTGAAGCTTTCTTT. Translated, it gives CASSQGANTEAFF.

The chain employs TRBV7-9 and TRBJ2-1; 9 nucleotides agree with TRBD1. V gave up 5 bases and J gave up 8 bases; unmatched junction bases: 1. Looked up from germline, CDR1 is SEHNR and CDR2 is FQNEAQ (reference sequence). CDR3 length equals 12 residues. This CDR3 is CASSRTGDEQFF. In DNA, the CDR3 is TGTGCCAGCAGCCGGACAGGGGATGAGCAGTTCTTC.

This clone was detected only once. The rearrangement joins TRBV9 to TRBJ1-1; tentatively, D is TRBD1 (6 bases). This CDR3 contains 13 residues. The ends were cut back, 3 bases at V and 4 bases at J, with 10 bases in the middle. Per the germline V gene, CDR1 is SGDLS and CDR2 is YYNGEE. In DNA, the CDR3 is TGTGCCAGCAGCGCGACAGGCCCCACTGAAGCTTTCTTT. It translates to CASSATGPTEAFF.

The chain recombines TRBV5-6 with TRBJ2-7; 7 bases are shared with TRBD2. J was trimmed by 8 bases and V by 5 bases; bases with no gene match: 10. The CDR3 extends over 13 amino acids. In germline, CDR1 is SGHDT, CDR2 YYEEEE. The CDR3 DNA follows: TGTGCCAGCAGTTCAGTCGTCGGGGGGAAGCAGTACTTC. Amino acids: CASSSVVGGKQYF.

The chain links TRBV5-4 to TRBJ2-5; D is undetermined. CDR3 length: 14 residues. Germline CDR1 SGHNT, CDR2 YYREEE (reference sequence). V lost 4 bases and J 2 bases, leaving 12 bases between the germline ends. The CDR3 is CASSPAGRQETQYF. In DNA, the CDR3 is TGTGCCAGCAGCCCGGCAGGCCGACAAGAGACCCAGTACTTC.

The chain uses TRBV5-1 and TRBJ1-1, with D possibly being TRBD1 (5 bases). Germline CDR1 and CDR2: SGHRS and YFSETQ. The CDR3 extends over 14 amino acids. V lost 2 bases and J lost 1, with 9 bases in between. The CDR3 here is CASSFWGGNTEAFF. The CDR3 DNA reads as TGCGCCAGCAGCTTTTGGGGCGGGAACACTGAAGCTTTCTTT.

This chain uses TRBV6-5 with TRBJ2-3, with 8 bases identical to TRBD2. Per germline, CDR1 MNHEY and CDR2 SVGAGI. V dropped 5 bases and J dropped 7; count of bases not matched to a gene: 8. The CDR3 has 14 amino acids. The DNA for the CDR3 is TGTGCCAGCAGTCCAGCGGGAGTTAAGTATACGCAGTATTTT. It encodes CASSPAGVKYTQYF.

This clone came up a few times. This rearrangement joins TRBV6-1 to TRBJ2-6; 15 positions match TRBD2. The CDR3 contains 19 residues. Losses at the gene ends were 1 base for V and 1 base for J; bases not matched to a gene: 2. Germline CDR1 and CDR2: MNHNS and SASEGT. The CDR3 DNA reads TGTGCCAGCAGTGAAGTAGGACTAGCGGGAGGGTCTGGGGCCAACGTCCTGACTTTC. This sequence encodes CASSEVGLAGGSGANVLTF.

This clone was seen a single time. The gene calls are TRBV29-1 and TRBJ2-7; 11 bases align to TRBD1. With V trimmed by 6 bases and J by 4 bases, 5 bases remained unmatched. In germline, CDR1 is SQVTM, CDR2 ANQGSEA. The CDR3 extends over 13 amino acids. DNA for the CDR3: TGCAGCGTGAGGACAGGGGGCTTTTACGAGCAGTACTTC. Its translation is CSVRTGGFYEQYF.

The chain has TRBV29-1 and TRBJ2-5; D gene uncertain. CDR1 is SQVTM, CDR2 ANQGSEA, per germline. This CDR3 has 13 amino acids. Trimming stripped 8 bases from V and 4 bases from J, with 17 bases between. The CDR3 protein is CSYVLQARETQYF. The CDR3 DNA sequence: TGCAGCTATGTTCTGCAGGCCCGAGAGACCCAGTACTTC.

The J gene is TRBJ1-6, the V gene TRBV6-1; 7 bases line up with TRBD1. Per germline, CDR1 MNHNS and CDR2 SASEGT. V lost 1 base to trimming and J lost 9 bases; unmatched junction nucleotides: 12. The CDR3 length is 17 residues. DNA of the CDR3: TGTGCCAGCAGTGAAGTACGGGCGGGACAGCATCGTTCACCCCTCCACTTT. Amino acid sequence: CASSEVRAGQHRSPLHF.

This clone was counted at least ten times. Other DNA sequences in the same sample also yield this CDR3. This rearrangement joins TRBV5-6 to TRBJ2-7; no clear D gene. The V end lost 4 bases, the J end lost 2 bases, and 4 bases lay between the germline ends. This CDR3 is built from 11 residues. The germline gives CDR1 SGHDT, CDR2 YYEEEE. The CDR3 region is CASSLAYEQYF. In DNA, the CDR3 is TGTGCCAGCAGCCTCGCCTACGAGCAGTACTTC.

The chain has TRBV7-9 and TRBJ1-2; maybe TRBD1 (6 bases). CDR3 length: 16 residues. Trimming left V 2 bases short and J 0 bases short, with 13 bases between. CDR1 is SEHNR and CDR2 is FQNEAQ in the germline V gene (reference sequence). The CDR3 protein is CASSLLTGSANYGYTF. Written as DNA, the CDR3 is TGTGCCAGCAGCTTACTAACAGGGTCAGCTAACTATGGCTACACCTTC.

In its sample, this clone was seen a few times. This sequence joins TRBV11-2 and TRBJ1-6; possible D gene TRBD1, 5 bases. The V gene's germline CDR1 is SGHAT and CDR2 FQNNGV. With 5 bases removed from V and 6 bases from J, the gap between germline ends came to 14 bases. The CDR3 totals 15 residues. The CDR3, as DNA: TGTGCCAGCAGCGTCGCAGGGTCGCCTAATTCACCCCTCCACTTT. Protein: CASSVAGSPNSPLHF.

J is TRBJ2-2 and V is TRBV9, with unresolved D. The V end was cut by 0 bases, the J end by 4 bases, with 4 bases between. CDR1 is SGDLS, CDR2 YYNGEE, per germline. The CDR3 is 13 residues long. DNA for the CDR3: TGTGCCAGCAGCGTAGTTAGCACCGGGGAGCTGTTTTTT. Translated: CASSVVSTGELFF.

The chain employs TRBV28 and TRBJ1-1, with unresolved D. Germline CDR1 reads MDHEN; CDR2 reads SYDVKM. The V end lost 6 bases, the J end lost 2 bases, and 7 bases lay between the germline ends. The CDR3 has 12 amino acids. The chain's CDR3 is CASRVSNTEAFF. The CDR3 bases are TGTGCCAGCAGGGTGAGTAACACTGAAGCTTTCTTT.

In this sample, this clone turned up a few times. The V and J genes are TRBV9 and TRBJ1-2; D gene ambiguous. The CDR3 totals 15 residues. Trimming cost V 4 bases and J 5 bases, with 18 bases left between them. CDR1 is SGDLS, CDR2 YYNGEE, per germline. The chain's CDR3 is CASSPRLELRYGYTF. The CDR3, as DNA: TGTGCCAGCAGCCCTCGTTTGGAGTTGCGGTATGGCTACACCTTC.

CDR3 residues: CASSAQGGYNSPLHF. CDR3 nucleotide sequence: TGTGCCAGCAGCGCACAGGGGGGCTATAATTCACCCCTCCACTTT. The chain uses TRBV7-3 and TRBJ1-6, with 8 positions matching TRBD1. Germline lookup yields CDR1 SGHTA and CDR2 FQGTGA. V was clipped by 5 bases and J by 3 bases; unmatched bases: 3. This CDR3 spans 15 amino acids.

This rearrangement joins TRBV5-1 to TRBJ1-1; D possibly corresponds to TRBD1 (5 bases). V lost 3 bases and J lost 0, with 9 bases in between. From germline, CDR1 is SGHRS and CDR2 YFSETQ. The CDR3 is 14 residues long. DNA of the CDR3: TGCGCCAGCAGCTCCGGGGACTTGAACACTGAAGCTTTCTTT. Translated, it gives CASSSGDLNTEAFF.

The gene calls are TRBV7-2 and TRBJ1-6, with TRBD1 matching 7 bases. Germline lookup yields CDR1 SGHTA and CDR2 FQGNSA. The CDR3 spans 16 residues. J was trimmed by 7 bases and V by 0 bases; bases with no gene match: 6. The CDR3 nucleotides are TGTGCCAGCAGCTTAGCCCCCACAGGGGCAAATTCACCCCTCCACTTT. Residues: CASSLAPTGANSPLHF.

This clone was observed a handful of times. The rearrangement links TRBV7-9 to TRBJ1-4, with 7 bases aligning to TRBD1. The CDR3 sequence is 16 residues long. With V trimmed by 5 bases and J by 8 bases, 14 bases remained unmatched. From germline, CDR1 is SEHNR and CDR2 FQNEAQ (reference sequence). The CDR3 sequence: CASSPEGAGGREKLFF. CDR3 coding DNA: TGTGCCAGCAGCCCGGAGGGCGCAGGGGGAAGAGAAAAACTGTTTTTT.